This TCR beta chain was sequenced during a study of T cell repertoires in cytomegalovirus infection. About the study: Epitope selection comprised recently identified HLA-C-restricted CMV epitopes and well-studied HLA-B-restricted CMV epitopes.

The CDR3 runs 16 residues. V was cut by 6 bases and J by 4 bases, with 21 bases left in between. The germline V gene has CDR1 MNHEY and CDR2 SVGAGI. In TCRdb, the reads were re-called with MiXCR into one record per CDR3 protein. The sample includes tens of thousands of distinct CDR3 sequences, roughly 44% of them seen just once. As for this clonotype: Its antigen is unknown.

J is TRBJ1-2 and V is TRBV6-5; D call uncertain. This specimen consisted of CD8+ T cells from cultured PBMCs, obtained from culture after CMV antigen stimulation. This TCR was recovered from a human donor in good health (CMV status not recorded). Some clones in this sample may be carry-over from other donors' samples. The CDR3: CASSPRNSASFYGYTF. CDR3 nucleotides: TGTGCCAGCAGCCCCAGAAATTCAGCCTCATTCTATGGCTACACCTTC.